Sequencing of this TCR beta chain was carried out in a study of control samples from healthy donors and cancer patients. The V segment lost 7 bases and the J segment 6 bases; nucleotides outside the gene matches: 7. The germline V gene has CDR1 MNHEY and CDR2 SVGAGI. The CDR3 is 15 residues long. TCRdb keeps only in-frame clones here, not all; method: immunoSEQ multiplex PCR. The sample lists some 64,000 clones; more than 70% were seen once. The chain is built from TRBV6-5 and TRBJ1-5; 12 positions agree with TRBD1. This sequence was found in a woman aged 45-65 years with head and neck cancer. The sequencing input was PBMCs. The CDR3 here is CASTPGTGGGQPQHF. CDR3 coding DNA: TGTGCCAGCACTCCCGGGACAGGGGGCGGTCAGCCCCAGCATTTT.